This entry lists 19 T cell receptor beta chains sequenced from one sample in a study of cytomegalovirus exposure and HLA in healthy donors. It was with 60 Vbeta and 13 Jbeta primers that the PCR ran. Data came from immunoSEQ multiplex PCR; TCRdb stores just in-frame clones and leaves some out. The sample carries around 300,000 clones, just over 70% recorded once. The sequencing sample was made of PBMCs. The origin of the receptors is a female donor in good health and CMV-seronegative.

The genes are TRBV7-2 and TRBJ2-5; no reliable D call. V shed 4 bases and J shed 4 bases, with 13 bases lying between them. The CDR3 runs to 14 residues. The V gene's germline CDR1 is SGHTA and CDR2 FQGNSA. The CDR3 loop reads CASSSYGPRETQYF. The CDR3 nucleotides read TGTGCCAGCAGCTCATATGGCCCCCGAGAGACCCAGTACTTC. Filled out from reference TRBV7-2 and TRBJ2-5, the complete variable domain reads GAGVSQSPSNKVTEKGKDVELRCDPISGHTALYWYRQSLGQGLEFLIYFQGNSAPDKSGLPSDRFSAERTGGSVSTLTIQRTQQEDSAVYLCASSSYGPRETQYFGPGTRLLVL.

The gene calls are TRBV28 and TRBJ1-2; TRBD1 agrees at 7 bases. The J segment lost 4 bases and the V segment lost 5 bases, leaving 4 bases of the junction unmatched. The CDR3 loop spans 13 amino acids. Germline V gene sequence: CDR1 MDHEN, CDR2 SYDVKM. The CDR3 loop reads CASSPDRVYGYTF. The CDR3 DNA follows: TGTGCCAGCAGTCCTGACAGGGTCTATGGCTACACCTTC.

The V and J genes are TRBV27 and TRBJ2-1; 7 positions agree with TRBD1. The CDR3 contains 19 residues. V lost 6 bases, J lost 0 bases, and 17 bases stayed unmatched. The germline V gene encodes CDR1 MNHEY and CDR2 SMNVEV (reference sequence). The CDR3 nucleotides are TGTGCCAGCAGAAGCAGGGGGAGTTTTTCAGTTAGCTCCTACAATGAGCAGTTCTTC. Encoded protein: CASRSRGSFSVSSYNEQFF.

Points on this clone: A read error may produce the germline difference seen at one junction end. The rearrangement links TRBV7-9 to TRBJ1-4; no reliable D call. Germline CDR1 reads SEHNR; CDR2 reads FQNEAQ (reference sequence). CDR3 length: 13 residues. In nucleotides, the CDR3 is TGTTCCAGCAGCTTAATACTCGGTGGAGAACTGTTTTTT. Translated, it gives CSSSLILGGELFF.

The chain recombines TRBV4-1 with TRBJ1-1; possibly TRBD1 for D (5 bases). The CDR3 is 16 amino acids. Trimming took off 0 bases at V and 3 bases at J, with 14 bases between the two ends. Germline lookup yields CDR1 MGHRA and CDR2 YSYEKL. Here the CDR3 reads CASSQDGRGSDTEAFF. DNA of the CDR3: TGCGCCAGCAGCCAAGACGGGAGGGGCAGCGACACTGAAGCTTTCTTT.

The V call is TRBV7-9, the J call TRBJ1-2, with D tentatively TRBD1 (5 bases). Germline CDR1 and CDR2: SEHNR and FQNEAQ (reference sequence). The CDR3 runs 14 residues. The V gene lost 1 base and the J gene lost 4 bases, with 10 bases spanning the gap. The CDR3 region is CASSLEPGFYGYTF. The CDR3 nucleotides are TGTGCCAGCAGCTTAGAACCAGGGTTCTATGGCTACACCTTC. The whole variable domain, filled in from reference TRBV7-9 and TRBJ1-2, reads DTGVSQNPRHKITKRGQNVTFRCDPISEHNRLYWYRQTLGQGPEFLTYFQNEAQLEKSRLLSDRFSAERPKGSFSTLEIQRTEQGDSAMYLCASSLEPGFYGYTFGSGTRLTVV.

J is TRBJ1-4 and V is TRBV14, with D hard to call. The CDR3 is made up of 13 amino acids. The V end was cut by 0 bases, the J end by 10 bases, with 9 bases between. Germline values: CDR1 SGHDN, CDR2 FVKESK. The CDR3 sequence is CASSQDIEGKLFF. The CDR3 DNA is TGTGCCAGCAGCCAAGATATTGAGGGAAAACTGTTTTTT.

The CDR3 bases are TGTGCCAGTACTGACGGTGACAGCGGGAGCTACGAGCAGTACTTC. This sequence encodes CASTDGDSGSYEQYF. V usage is TRBV19 and J usage is TRBJ2-7; 8 bases fit TRBD2. CDR1 and CDR2 from the germline V gene are LNHDA and SQIVND (reference sequence). The J segment lost 3 bases and the V segment lost 7 bases, leaving 11 bases of the junction unmatched. CDR3 length: 15 amino acids.

The CDR3, as DNA: TGTGCCAGCAGCTCCCCCCCGGCCCTTGACAGGGGACCAACCTACGAGCAGTACTTC. Protein: CASSSPPALDRGPTYEQYF. The chain carries TRBV5-8 and TRBJ2-5, with 8 bases lining up with TRBD1. The J call is in doubt because the DNA end fits TRBJ2-7 better. In germline, CDR1 is SGHTS, CDR2 YDEGEE. This CDR3 has 19 amino acids.

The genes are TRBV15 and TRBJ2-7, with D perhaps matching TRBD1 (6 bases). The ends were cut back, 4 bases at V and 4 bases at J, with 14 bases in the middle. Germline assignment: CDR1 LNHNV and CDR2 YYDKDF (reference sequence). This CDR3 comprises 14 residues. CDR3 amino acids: CATSIEQGTYEQYF. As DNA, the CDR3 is TGTGCCACCAGCATCGAACAGGGAACGTACGAGCAGTACTTC.

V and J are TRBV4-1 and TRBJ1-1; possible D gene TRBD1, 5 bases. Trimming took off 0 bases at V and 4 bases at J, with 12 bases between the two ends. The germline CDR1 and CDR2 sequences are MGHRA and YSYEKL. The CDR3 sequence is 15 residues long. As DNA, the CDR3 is TGCGCCAGCAGCCAAGAATGGGGCCAACCCACTGAAGCTTTCTTT. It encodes CASSQEWGQPTEAFF.

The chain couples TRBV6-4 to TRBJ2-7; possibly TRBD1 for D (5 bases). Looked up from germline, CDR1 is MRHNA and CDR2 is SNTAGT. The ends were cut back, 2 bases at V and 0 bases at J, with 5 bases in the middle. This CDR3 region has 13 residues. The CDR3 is CASSDRGSYEQYF. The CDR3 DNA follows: TGTGCCAGCAGTGACAGGGGCTCCTACGAGCAGTACTTC.

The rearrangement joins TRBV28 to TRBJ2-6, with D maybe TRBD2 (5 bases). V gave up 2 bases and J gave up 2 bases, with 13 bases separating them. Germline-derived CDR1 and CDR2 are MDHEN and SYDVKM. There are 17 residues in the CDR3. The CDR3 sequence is CASSLQIGVPGANVLTF. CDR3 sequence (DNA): TGTGCCAGCAGTTTACAAATCGGGGTCCCTGGGGCCAACGTCCTGACTTTC.

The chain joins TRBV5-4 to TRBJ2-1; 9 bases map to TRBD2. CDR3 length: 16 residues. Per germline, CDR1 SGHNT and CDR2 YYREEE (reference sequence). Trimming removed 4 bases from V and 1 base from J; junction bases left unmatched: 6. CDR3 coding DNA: TGTGCCAGCAGCCCGGAACTAGCGGGTTCCTACAATGAGCAGTTCTTC. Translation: CASSPELAGSYNEQFF.

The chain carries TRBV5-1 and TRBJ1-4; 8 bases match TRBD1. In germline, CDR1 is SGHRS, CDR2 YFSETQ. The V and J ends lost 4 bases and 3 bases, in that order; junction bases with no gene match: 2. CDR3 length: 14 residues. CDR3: CASSLRGPNEKLFF. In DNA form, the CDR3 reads TGCGCCAGCAGCCTCAGGGGGCCTAATGAAAAACTGTTTTTT.

The CDR3 here is CASTPGRSGTSGELFF. In nucleotides, the CDR3 is TGTGCCAGCACCCCGGGTCGCAGCGGAACCTCCGGGGAGCTGTTTTTT. The chain combines TRBV2 with TRBJ2-2; a possible D gene is TRBD2 (5 bases). The CDR3 runs to 16 residues. Trimming left V 7 bases short and J 6 bases short, with 21 bases between. Germline V lookup: CDR1 SNHLY, CDR2 FYNNEI.

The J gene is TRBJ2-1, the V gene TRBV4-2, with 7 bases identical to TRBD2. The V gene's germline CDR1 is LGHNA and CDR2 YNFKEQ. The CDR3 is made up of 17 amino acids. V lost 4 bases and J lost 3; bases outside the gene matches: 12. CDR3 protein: CASSLGGLAVNYNEQFF. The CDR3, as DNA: TGTGCCAGCAGCCTCGGTGGGCTAGCGGTTAACTACAATGAGCAGTTCTTC.

The CDR3 loop is CASRGRSYEQYF. CDR3 coding DNA: TGTGCCAGTCGGGGTCGCTCCTACGAGCAGTACTTC. The chain couples TRBV7-2 to TRBJ2-7, with D possibly being TRBD2 (5 bases). The CDR3 runs to 12 residues. Germline V lookup: CDR1 SGHTA, CDR2 FQGNSA. V dropped 9 bases and J dropped 0 bases, with 9 bases sitting between them.

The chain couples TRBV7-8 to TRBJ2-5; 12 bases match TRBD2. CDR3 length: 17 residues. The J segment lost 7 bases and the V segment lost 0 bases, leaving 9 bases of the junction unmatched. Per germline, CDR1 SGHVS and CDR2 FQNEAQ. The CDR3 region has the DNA TGTGCCAGCAGCTTAGCCCTAGCGGGAGGGCCGGATGGGACCCAGTACTTC. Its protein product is CASSLALAGGPDGTQYF.